Listed below are T cell receptor beta chains from one sample, sequenced in a study of T-cell reconstitution after alpha-beta-depleted transplantation in children. TCRdb reanalysed the PCR reads using MiXCR and keeps one entry per CDR3 protein. The sample carries some 250,000 distinct CDR3 sequences, approximately 12% recorded once. Sequencing was performed on PBMCs from the stem cell graft donor, taken from the stem cell graft. These receptors were taken from a human donor who donated a stem cell graft to a child with acute lymphoblastic leukemia. Each CDR3 is given with its conserved first and last residue. The D gene is left open where the match is weak. Clone size is not always given. Where it is, it says once, few, many or a class for expanded clones.

j_gene | v_gene | d_gene | abundance | CDR3aa | CDR3nt
TRBJ1-1 | TRBV6-1 | NA | few | CASSRGRFTEAFF | TGTGCCAGCAGCCGGGGCAGATTCACTGAAGCTTTCTTT
TRBJ2-1 | TRBV12-3/TRBV12-4 | NA | many | CASSFKAANNEQFF | TGTGCCAGCAGTTTTAAAGCGGCAAACAATGAGCAGTTCTTC
TRBJ2-7 | TRBV6-2/TRBV6-3 | TRBD2 | many | CASSSPAGVYEQYF | TGTGCCAGCAGTTCCCCTGCGGGAGTCTACGAGCAGTACTTC
TRBJ2-5 | TRBV5-1 | NA | few | CASSLRSSGQETQYF | TGCGCCAGCAGCTTACGAAGTAGCGGTCAAGAGACCCAGTACTTC
TRBJ1-3 | TRBV28 | NA | many | CASSLMGRGPGNTIYF | TGTGCCAGCAGTTTAATGGGGCGAGGGCCTGGAAACACCATATATTTT
TRBJ2-7 | TRBV12-3/TRBV12-4 | NA | many | CASSLEETFSYEQYF | TGTGCCAGCAGTTTAGAAGAGACTTTCTCCTACGAGCAGTACTTC
TRBJ1-3 | TRBV5-1 | NA | NA | CASSKSGNTIYF | TGCGCCAGCAGCAAATCTGGAAACACCATATATTTT
TRBJ2-7 | TRBV25-1 | NA | many | CASSEYTTTLYEQYF | TGTGCCAGCAGTGAATATACGACAACTCTATACGAGCAGTACTTC
TRBJ2-4 | TRBV6-2/TRBV6-3 | TRBD2 | many | CASSYSSSGDLIQYF | TGTGCCAGCAGTTACTCGAGTAGCGGGGACCTTATTCAGTACTTC
TRBJ2-3 | TRBV6-2/TRBV6-3 | NA | many | CASSLWRNTGTDTQYF | TGTGCCAGCAGTCTATGGCGGAATACTGGCACAGATACGCAGTATTTT
TRBJ2-5 | TRBV25-1 | NA | many | CASSEHRLEWVQETQYF | TGTGCCAGCAGTGAACACAGGCTGGAGTGGGTCCAAGAGACCCAGTACTTC
TRBJ2-7 | TRBV12-3/TRBV12-4 | NA | many | CASSLGREQYF | TGTGCCAGCAGTTTAGGGCGGGAGCAGTACTTC
TRBJ2-2 | TRBV12-3/TRBV12-4 | NA | many | CASSLEGAGGELFF | TGTGCCAGCAGTTTGGAGGGGGCGGGCGGGGAGCTGTTTTTT
TRBJ2-7 | TRBV7-4 | NA | many | CASSTQTGDQFYEQYF | TGTGCCAGCAGCACCCAAACCGGGGACCAATTTTACGAGCAGTACTTC
TRBJ2-3 | TRBV21-1 | NA | few | CASTNRGQGATDTQYF | TGTGCCAGCACCAATAGGGGACAGGGGGCCACAGATACGCAGTATTTT
TRBJ2-7 | TRBV10-3 | NA | few | CAISGGTGEQYF | TGTGCCATCAGCGGAGGGACGGGCGAGCAGTACTTC
TRBJ2-1 | TRBV20-1 | TRBD1 | few | CCARDLGTALPYNEQFF | TGCTGTGCTAGAGATCTTGGGACAGCCCTACCCTACAATGAGCAGTTCTTC
TRBJ2-7 | TRBV12-3/TRBV12-4 | NA | many | CASSLITYEQYF | TGTGCCAGCAGTTTAATTACCTACGAGCAGTACTTC
TRBJ2-4 | TRBV27 | NA | many | CASSFKAGFAKNIQYF | TGTGCCAGCAGTTTCAAGGCAGGGTTTGCCAAAAACATTCAGTACTTC
TRBJ2-3 | TRBV5-1 | NA | many | CASSLAGDSTDTQYF | TGCGCCAGCAGCTTGGCTGGGGATAGCACAGATACGCAGTATTTT
TRBJ1-2 | TRBV5-8 | TRBD1 | many | CASSLTGGGGYTF | TGTGCCAGCAGCTTGACAGGGGGCGGTGGCTACACCTTC
TRBJ2-7 | TRBV29-1 | TRBD1 | many | CSVEGTSPGQGMTYEQYF | TGCAGCGTTGAAGGAACTTCTCCAGGACAGGGAATGACCTACGAGCAGTACTTC
TRBJ2-5 | TRBV20-1 | NA | many | CSATRAPSSTQYF | TGCAGTGCTACACGAGCACCATCCTCGACCCAGTACTTC
TRBJ1-3 | TRBV27 | NA | many | CASTDTSGNTIYF | TGTGCCAGCACTGACACCTCTGGAAACACCATATATTTT